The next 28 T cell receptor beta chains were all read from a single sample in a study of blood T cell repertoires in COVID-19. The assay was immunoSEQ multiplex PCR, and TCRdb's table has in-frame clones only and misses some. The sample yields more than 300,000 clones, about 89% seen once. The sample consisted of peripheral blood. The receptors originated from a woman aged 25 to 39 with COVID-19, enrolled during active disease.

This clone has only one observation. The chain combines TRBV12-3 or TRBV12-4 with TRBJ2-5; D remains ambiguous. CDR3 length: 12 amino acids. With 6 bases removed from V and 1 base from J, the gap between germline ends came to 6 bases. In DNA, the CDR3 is TGTGCCAGCAGCCTCGGCCAAGAGACCCAGTACTTC. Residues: CASSLGQETQYF.

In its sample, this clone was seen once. This CDR3 reads CASSLSGLVTNEKLFF. CDR3 nucleotide sequence: TGTGCCAGCAGCTTATCAGGGCTGGTAACTAATGAAAAACTGTTTTTT. The genes are TRBV7-2 and TRBJ1-4; D might be TRBD1 (5 bases). V dropped 2 bases and J dropped 1 base, with 11 bases sitting between them. CDR1 and CDR2 from the germline V gene are SGHTA and FQGNSA. This CDR3 comprises 16 residues.

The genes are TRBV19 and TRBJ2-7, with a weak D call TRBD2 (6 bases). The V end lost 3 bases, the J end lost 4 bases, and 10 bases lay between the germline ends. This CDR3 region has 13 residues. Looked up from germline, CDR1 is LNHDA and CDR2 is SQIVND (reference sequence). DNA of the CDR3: TGTGCCAGTAGTATGGCTCTAGCGTACGAGCAGTACTTC. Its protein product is CASSMALAYEQYF.

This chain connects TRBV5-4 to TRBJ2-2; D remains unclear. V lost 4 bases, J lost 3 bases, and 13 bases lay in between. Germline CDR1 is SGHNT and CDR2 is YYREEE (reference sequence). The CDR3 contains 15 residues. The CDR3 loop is CASSTDTQDTGELFF. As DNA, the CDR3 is TGTGCCAGCAGCACCGATACTCAGGACACCGGGGAGCTGTTTTTT.

This chain's CDR3 is CAGVSVDTQYF. CDR3 nucleotides: TGTGCCGGAGTTAGCGTCGATACGCAGTATTTT. The chain carries TRBV30 and TRBJ2-3, with D possibly matching TRBD2 (5 bases). Germline V CDR1 and CDR2: GTSNPN, SVGIG (reference sequence). This CDR3 is built from 11 residues. Trimming cost V 8 bases and J 6 bases, with 12 bases left between them.

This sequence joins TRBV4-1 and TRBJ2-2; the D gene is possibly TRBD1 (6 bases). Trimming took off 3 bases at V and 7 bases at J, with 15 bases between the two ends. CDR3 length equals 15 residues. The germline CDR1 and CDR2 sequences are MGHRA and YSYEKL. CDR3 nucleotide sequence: TGCGCCAGCAGCCAGGGCTCAGGGGAAGACGGGGAGCTGTTTTTT. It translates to CASSQGSGEDGELFF.

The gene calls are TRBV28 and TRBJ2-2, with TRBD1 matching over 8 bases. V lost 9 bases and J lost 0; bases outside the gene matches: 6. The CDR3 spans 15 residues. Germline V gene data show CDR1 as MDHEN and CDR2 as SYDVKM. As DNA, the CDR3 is TGTGCCAGAGCCTCAGGGGGCACGAACACCGGGGAGCTGTTTTTT. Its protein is CARASGGTNTGELFF.

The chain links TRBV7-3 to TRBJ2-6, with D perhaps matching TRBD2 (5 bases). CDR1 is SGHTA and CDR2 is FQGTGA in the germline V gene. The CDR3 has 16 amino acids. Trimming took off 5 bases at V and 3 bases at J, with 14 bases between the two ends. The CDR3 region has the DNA TGTGCCAGCAGCCGCTACGCGGGTGGTGGGGCCAACGTCCTGACTTTC. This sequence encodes CASSRYAGGGANVLTF.

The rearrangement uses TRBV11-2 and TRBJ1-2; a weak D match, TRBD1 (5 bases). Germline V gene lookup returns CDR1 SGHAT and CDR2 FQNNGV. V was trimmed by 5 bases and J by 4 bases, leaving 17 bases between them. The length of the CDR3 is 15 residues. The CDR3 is CASSPRAGIAYGYTF. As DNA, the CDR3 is TGTGCCAGCAGCCCAAGAGCAGGGATTGCCTATGGCTACACCTTC.

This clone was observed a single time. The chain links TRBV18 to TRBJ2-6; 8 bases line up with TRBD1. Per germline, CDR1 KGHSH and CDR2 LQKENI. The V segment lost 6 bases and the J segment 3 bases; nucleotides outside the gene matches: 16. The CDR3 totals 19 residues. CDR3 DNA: TGTGCCAGCTCCCCCGGGACAGGAGGCCGGATTAGTGGGGCCAACGTCCTGACTTTC. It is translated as CASSPGTGGRISGANVLTF.

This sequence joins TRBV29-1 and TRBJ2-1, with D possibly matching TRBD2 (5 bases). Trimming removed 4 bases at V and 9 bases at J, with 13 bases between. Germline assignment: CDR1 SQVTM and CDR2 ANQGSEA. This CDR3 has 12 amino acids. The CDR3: CSVVWESGEQFF. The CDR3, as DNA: TGCAGCGTTGTTTGGGAGAGTGGTGAGCAGTTCTTC.

CDR3 protein: CASSLSGGQGASDTQYF. CDR3 DNA sequence: TGTGCCAGCAGCTTATCTGGGGGACAGGGGGCTTCAGATACGCAGTATTTT. This chain uses TRBV7-3 with TRBJ2-3; TRBD1 aligns across 12 bases. The CDR3 sequence is 17 residues long. The junction had 7 bases not matched to a gene; V was cut back by 2 bases and J by 4 bases. CDR1 SGHTA and CDR2 FQGTGA come from the germline V gene.

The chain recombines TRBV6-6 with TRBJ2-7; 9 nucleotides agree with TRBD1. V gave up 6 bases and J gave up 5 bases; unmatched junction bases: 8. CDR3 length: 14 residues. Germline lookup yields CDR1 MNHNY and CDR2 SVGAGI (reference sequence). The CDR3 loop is CASRQGGTGNEQYF. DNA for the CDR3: TGTGCCAGCAGACAAGGAGGGACAGGGAACGAGCAGTACTTC.

The CDR3: CASTLASFSTDTQYF. CDR3 sequence (DNA): TGTGCCAGCACGCTAGCGAGTTTTAGCACAGATACGCAGTATTTT. This sequence joins TRBV2 and TRBJ2-3, with a weak D call TRBD2 (6 bases). Per germline, CDR1 SNHLY and CDR2 FYNNEI. V lost 7 bases and J lost 0, with 14 bases in between. The CDR3 totals 15 residues.

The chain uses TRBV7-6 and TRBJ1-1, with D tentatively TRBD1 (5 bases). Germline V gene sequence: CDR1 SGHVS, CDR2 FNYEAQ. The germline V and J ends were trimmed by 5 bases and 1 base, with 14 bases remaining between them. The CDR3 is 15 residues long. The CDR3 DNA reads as TGTGCCAGCAGCCGAGGAGGGGTCGAGAACACTGAAGCTTTCTTT. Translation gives CASSRGGVENTEAFF.

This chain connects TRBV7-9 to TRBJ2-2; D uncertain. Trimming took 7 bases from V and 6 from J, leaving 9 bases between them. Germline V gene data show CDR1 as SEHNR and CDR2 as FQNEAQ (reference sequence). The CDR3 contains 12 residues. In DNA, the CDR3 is TGTGCCAGCAACTCCGTCGCCGGGGAGCTGTTTTTT. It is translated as CASNSVAGELFF. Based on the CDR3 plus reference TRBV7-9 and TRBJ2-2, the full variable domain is DTGVSQNPRHKITKRGQNVTFRCDPISEHNRLYWYRQTLGQGPEFLTYFQNEAQLEKSRLLSDRFSAERPKGSFSTLEIQRTEQGDSAMYLCASNSVAGELFFGEGSRLTVL.

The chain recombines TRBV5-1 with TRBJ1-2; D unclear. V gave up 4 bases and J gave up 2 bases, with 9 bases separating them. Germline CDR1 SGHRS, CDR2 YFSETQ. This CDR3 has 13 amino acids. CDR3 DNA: TGCGCCAGCAGCCCCGGGAACAACTATGGCTACACCTTC. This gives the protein CASSPGNNYGYTF.

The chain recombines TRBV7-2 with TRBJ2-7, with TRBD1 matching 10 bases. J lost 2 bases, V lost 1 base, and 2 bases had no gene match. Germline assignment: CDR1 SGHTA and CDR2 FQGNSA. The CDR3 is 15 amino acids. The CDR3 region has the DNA TGTGCCAGCAGCTTAGGGGGACAGGGGACCTACGAGCAGTACTTC. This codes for CASSLGGQGTYEQYF.

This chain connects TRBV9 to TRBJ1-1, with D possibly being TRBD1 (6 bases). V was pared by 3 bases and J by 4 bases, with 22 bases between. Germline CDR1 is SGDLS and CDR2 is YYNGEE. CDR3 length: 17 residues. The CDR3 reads CASSAIAGEGVFTEAFF. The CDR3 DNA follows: TGTGCCAGCAGCGCCATTGCAGGGGAAGGCGTTTTCACTGAAGCTTTCTTT.

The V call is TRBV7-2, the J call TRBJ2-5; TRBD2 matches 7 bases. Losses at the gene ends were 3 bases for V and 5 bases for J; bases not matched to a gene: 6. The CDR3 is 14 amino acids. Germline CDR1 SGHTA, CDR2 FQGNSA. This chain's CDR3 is CASSLGRAGETQYF. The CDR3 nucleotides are TGTGCCAGCAGCTTGGGGAGGGCCGGGGAGACCCAGTACTTC.

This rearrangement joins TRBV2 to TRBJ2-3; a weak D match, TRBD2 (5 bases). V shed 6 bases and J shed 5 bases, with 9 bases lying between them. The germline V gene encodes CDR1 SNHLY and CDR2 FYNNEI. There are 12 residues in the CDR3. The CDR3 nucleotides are TGTGCCAGCAGAGAGGGTGGAGATACGCAGTATTTT. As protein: CASREGGDTQYF.

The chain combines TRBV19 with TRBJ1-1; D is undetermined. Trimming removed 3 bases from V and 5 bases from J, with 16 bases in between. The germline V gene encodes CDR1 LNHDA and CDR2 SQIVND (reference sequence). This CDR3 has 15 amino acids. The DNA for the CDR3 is TGTGCCAGTAGTATGTCTTACGGCCGCGGTACTGAAGCTTTCTTT. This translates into CASSMSYGRGTEAFF. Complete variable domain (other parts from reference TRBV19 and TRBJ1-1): DGGITQSPKYLFRKEGQNVTLSCEQNLNHDAMYWYRQDPGQGLRLIYYSQIVNDFQKGDIAEGYSVSREKKESFPLTVTSAQKNPTAFYLCASSMSYGRGTEAFFGQGTRLTVV.

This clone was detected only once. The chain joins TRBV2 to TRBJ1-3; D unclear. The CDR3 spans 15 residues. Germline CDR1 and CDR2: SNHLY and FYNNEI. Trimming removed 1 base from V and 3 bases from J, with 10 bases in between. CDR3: CASSEVVSGGNTIYF. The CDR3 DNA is TGTGCCAGCAGTGAAGTAGTAAGTGGTGGAAACACCATATATTTT.

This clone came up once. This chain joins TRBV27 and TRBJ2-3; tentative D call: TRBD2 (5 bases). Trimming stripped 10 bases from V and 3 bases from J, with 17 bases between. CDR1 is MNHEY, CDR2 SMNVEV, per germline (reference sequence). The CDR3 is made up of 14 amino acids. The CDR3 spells CATHPLGRTDTQYF. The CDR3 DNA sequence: TGTGCCACCCACCCACTAGGAAGGACAGATACGCAGTATTTT.

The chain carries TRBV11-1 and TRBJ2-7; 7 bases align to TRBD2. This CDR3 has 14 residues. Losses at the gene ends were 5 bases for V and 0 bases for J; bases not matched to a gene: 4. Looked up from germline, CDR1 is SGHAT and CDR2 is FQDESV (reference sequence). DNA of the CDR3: TGTGCCAGCAGCCATCGGACTAGCTCCTACGAGCAGTACTTC. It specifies CASSHRTSSYEQYF.

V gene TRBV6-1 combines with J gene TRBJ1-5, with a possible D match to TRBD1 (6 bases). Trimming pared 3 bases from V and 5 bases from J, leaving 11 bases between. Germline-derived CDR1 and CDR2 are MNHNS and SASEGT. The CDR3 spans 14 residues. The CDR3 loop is CASSDFSGDQPQHF. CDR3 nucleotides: TGTGCCAGCAGTGATTTCTCAGGGGATCAGCCCCAGCATTTT.

The CDR3 bases are TGTGCCAGCAGCCTGAGGCCGGGGAGCGGGGAGCTGTTTTTT. Its translation is CASSLRPGSGELFF. The gene calls are TRBV7-3 and TRBJ2-2, with D perhaps matching TRBD2 (5 bases). V was clipped by 5 bases and J by 7 bases, with 14 bases between them. CDR3 length: 14 amino acids. Germline CDR1 reads SGHTA; CDR2 reads FQGTGA.

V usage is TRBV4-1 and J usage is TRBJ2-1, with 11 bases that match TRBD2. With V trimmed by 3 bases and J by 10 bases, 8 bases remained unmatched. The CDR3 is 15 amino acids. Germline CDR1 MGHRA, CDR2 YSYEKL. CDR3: CASSQTSGTSKEQFF. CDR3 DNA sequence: TGCGCCAGCAGCCAGACTAGCGGGACTTCAAAAGAGCAGTTCTTC.